This TCR beta chain was sequenced during a study of cytomegalovirus exposure and HLA in healthy donors (dated by TCRdb to about 2017). About the investigation overall: An earlier analysis of 587 of the donors reported 250 to 350 Gb of sequence data and 117 million unique TCR beta sequences obtained from around 180 million T cells. An early release that covered some 630 HLA-typed donors contained approximately 300 gigabases of sequencing data and about 93 million unique TCR sequences. Among the roughly 380 genotyped donors, 75% to 90% belonged to the genetic ancestry cluster associated with self-reported Caucasian donors. The aim of the study was to test whether cataloging public T cell receptors could identify signatures of past pathogen exposure. The study profiled the T cell repertoires of hundreds of subjects by immunosequencing and related them to cytomegalovirus serostatus. Along with the approximately 700-subject first cohort, a separate validation cohort of some 130 different subjects was used. To predict cytomegalovirus infection status, the study combined high-throughput TCR immunosequencing, statistical association of individual TCRs with disease status, and machine learning. A later analysis re-examined previously published TCR beta repertoires from more than 550 donors and added high-resolution HLA genotyping to investigate patterns of TCR occurrence. Rather than using new phenotypic data, the later analysis identified candidate immune exposures from TCR beta sequences and from how often those sequences occurred across donors. An earlier analysis of approximately 640 of the donors applied high-throughput TCR beta sequencing to assess whether each TCR beta V gene segment acted as functional or pseudogenic. Donor age, sex, ethnicity and CMV serostatus were compiled alongside the repertoire data. A later genetic analysis took genome-wide SNP genotypes for about 55% of the roughly 700 donors and used that subset as a discovery cohort. All discovery cohort repertoires had been generated using a single sequencing platform. Both class I and class II loci were covered by HLA typing, at four-digit resolution. Typing coverage varied by locus: roughly 629-640 donors for A, B, C, DRB1 and DQB1; some 520 for DQA1; approximately 570 for DPA1; roughly 470 for DPB1. Because of strong linkage in the cohort, 4 to 6 DR-DQ haplotypes were treated as single units for association and clustering. Across some 400 genotyped donors of the cohort, an average of about 240,000 unique TCR beta nucleotide sequences per donor were sequenced, and roughly 20% of those sequences were non-productive.

Reading from cysteine to phenylalanine, the CDR3 counts 15 amino acids. Only the CDR3 DNA is retained, 45 bases long and in frame from the first base. Reading the germline V gene gives CDR1 SGHRS and CDR2 YFSETQ. In total, roughly 670 healthy bone marrow donors made up the cohort. At the time of sampling, all cohort members were nominally healthy, though unrecorded immune exposures were likely present. The donor was CMV seronegative and belonged to the group of more than 300 seronegative cohort members. Each donor provided a peripheral blood sample, and peripheral blood mononuclear cells were used for TCR beta sequencing. Genomic DNA was extracted from the blood cell samples with the Qiagen DNeasy Blood Extraction Kit. The research as a whole found: A total of some 180 TCR beta chains were listed by the study as associated with cytomegalovirus. A later analysis found that most CMV-associated TCR beta chains appeared HLA-restricted, with HLA associations seemingly driven largely by CMV exposure. A later analysis found that HLA-associated TCR beta chains were more clonally expanded and had lower generation probabilities than equally common non-associated chains. In a later analysis, TCR association rates were found to vary across HLA loci, with the most associated TCRs seen for DRB1 alleles and the fewest for HLA-C alleles. This cohort had only TCR beta chains sequenced, and the lack of alpha or paired-chain data limited which features could be detected. CMV serostatus was the only immune exposure information available for the cohort. A later genetic analysis associated a missense DCLRE1C variant with V-gene and J-gene trimming of TCR beta chains, and an independent cohort replicated the association. Some IMGT-functional V segments, including TRBV6-2 and TRBV6-3, could not be told apart with the 87-base-pair reads, so those segments were excluded. A few of the identified cytomegalovirus-associated TCR beta chains were confirmed in vitro to be specific for cytomegalovirus antigens. According to the authors, the approach could potentially be generalized to other disease states and immunological phenotypes. The classifier was reported to diagnose cytomegalovirus status with high specificity and sensitivity in both the original cohort and the validation cohort. Specific HLA alleles were associated with 15,000 to 20,000 TCR beta sequences at a false discovery rate of 0.05 in a later analysis. A cluster of highly shared sequence variants was judged likely to be a technical artifact of the sequencing pipeline. Compared with the roughly 670-donor mean, donors in an Asian-associated ancestry cluster had fewer N-insertions in productive TCRs, according to a later genetic analysis. Most TCR sequences were seen in very few donors, while some public TCRs were found in many individuals. Broadly in line with IMGT annotations, most TCR beta V segments showed up in productive rearrangements about 90% or about 30% of the time in an earlier analysis of 587 of the donors. The earlier analysis of some 560 of the donors excluded over 15 rarely observed V segments, including chromosome 9 orphons, because counts were too low. Because HLA typing was unavailable for some donors at each locus, only the typed subset was used in association tests. Several of the top co-occurrence clusters appeared to be linked to parvovirus B19, influenza, CMV and Epstein-Barr virus, according to a later analysis. Strong co-occurrence of HLA alleles, especially DR and DQ, made assigning TCR associations to individual alleles difficult. A further reported finding was that TCR beta sequences accurately predicted the HLA-A and HLA-B alleles for most subjects in the first cohort. Correlated functional status among segregating V segments might be attributable to linkage disequilibrium, but an unknown experimental factor could not be ruled out. The presence/absence analyses assumed that sequencing depth was roughly uniform across donors, and that assumption may not be true.

Regarding this clone: The antigen it recognizes is unknown.

To prepare the library, the immunoSEQ multiplex PCR assay was applied. The multiplex PCR relied on a mix of 60 forward primers for TCR Vbeta segments and 13 reverse primers for TCR Jbeta segments. The CDR3 region of rearranged TCR beta genes was amplified from genomic DNA by a multiplex PCR assay. The Illumina HiSeq System was used to sequence the amplified TCR beta libraries as 87-base-pair reads. The authors' pipeline ran thus. A later analysis tallied tens of millions of unique TCR beta chains across the approximately 670 repertoires, and around 9.9 million of those chains were shared by two or more donors. A nearest-neighbor algorithm error-corrected the raw reads and collapsed the reads into unique sequences, merging closely related sequences to remove PCR and sequencing errors. V, D and J gene segments were assigned by aligning CDR3 sequences to IMGT reference sequences. For a sequence to be retained, a match of at least six nucleotides was required to both a V gene segment and a J gene segment. A rearrangement counted as productive if the CDR3 had no stop codons and remained in frame with V and J, and every other rearrangement counted as non-productive. Following IMGT convention, CDR3 was defined as the stretch from the second conserved V-encoded cysteine to the conserved J-encoded phenylalanine. In an earlier analysis of some 550 of the donors, sequences lacking an unambiguous match to a single V gene segment were excluded. An earlier analysis of under 750 of the donors called V segments functional above 56.7% productive rearrangements and segregating when the between-donor standard deviation exceeded 5%. A statistical classification framework was developed to diagnose cytomegalovirus status using the catalog of TCR beta chain sequences. In a later analysis, TCR nucleotide sequences were compared against IMGT/GENE-DB human TR gene sequences so that V and J genes could be assigned. In a later analysis, CDR3 sequences and most-parsimonious VDJ recombination scenarios were assigned using the TCRdist pipeline. In a later analysis, each TCR beta chain was defined by its CDR3 amino acid sequence together with its V-gene family, and reads without a unique V-gene family were excluded. To address suspected cross-contamination and a sequencing artifact, a later analysis removed 592 highly shared, low-generation-probability nucleotide sequences. In a later analysis, a clonal expansion index for each public chain was calculated from normalized within-repertoire ranks of inferred template counts. In a later analysis, generation probabilities were computed with a VDJ recombination model fitted to out-of-frame rearrangements, and the resulting probabilities were checked against IGoR. In a later analysis, TCR-TCR, TCR-HLA and TCR-CMV co-occurrence was scored with hypergeometric tests, and a repertoire-size bias correction was applied to TCR pairs. In a later analysis, false discovery rates were estimated by permuting HLA or CMV assignments 20 times. In a later analysis, co-occurring TCRs were grouped with DBSCAN, and TCRdist sequence similarity was added when clustering was performed within HLA-allele-positive subsets. Co-occurrence clustering excluded repertoires with fewer than 30,000 or more than 120,000 public chains, plus five with anomalous nucleotide sharing. TCRdb limited this immuneACCESS table to in-frame rearrangements with V and J called. A share of clones is missing; checked studies link under half to unresolved V genes, and the rest is unexplained. The V and J calls and clone size come from that table; D and trimming were worked out from the DNA. The table kept for this sample lists over 100,000 clones. The biggest ten clones account for approximately 1.8% of the sample.

The chain was built from TRBV5-1 and TRBJ2-5; 9 central bases correspond to TRBD2. TRBJ2-7 matches the DNA end more closely, so the J call is doubtful. The sequencing sample was made of PBMCs. This TCR was sampled from a man aged 18 to 29 in good health and CMV-seronegative. The DNA sequence reads TGCGCCAGCAGCGATTTGCGGGGGGGCCTCTACGAGCAGTACTTC. The encoded protein is CASSDLRGGLYEQYF.